This is a list of T cell receptor beta chains from one sample in a study of Graves' ophthalmopathy and Graves' hyperthyroidism. MiXCR, applied by TCRdb to the multiplex PCR reads, yields one record per CDR3 protein. Of 600,000 to 950,000 distinct CDR3 sequences in the sample, around 40% were seen once. Sequenced material: peripheral blood. The receptors stem from an adult man with Graves' ophthalmopathy. Each CDR3 is given without its conserved first and last residue.

j_call | v_call | cdr3_aa
TRBJ1-5 | TRBV24-1 | ASSPGTKNQPQH
TRBJ1-3 | TRBV10-3 | AISGTDSSGNTIY
TRBJ2-2 | TRBV6-1 | ASSEVLFTGELF
TRBJ1-2 | TRBV2 | ASSRGQAVNGYT
TRBJ1-5 | TRBV7-9 | ASSLVKMGSNQPQH
TRBJ1-5 | TRBV9 | ASVGTVNQPQH
TRBJ1-4 | TRBV20-1 | SGGFGQGEKLF
TRBJ1-2 | TRBV7-9 | ASSPSDRDYGYT
TRBJ2-7 | TRBV11-1 | ASSLAGGTGGNEQY
TRBJ2-7 | TRBV7-2 | ASSFGTGGSYEQY
TRBJ1-2 | TRBV12-3/TRBV12-4 | ASSRSPGGYGYT
TRBJ1-2 | TRBV2 | ASSYSRGPYGYT
TRBJ1-5 | TRBV6-5 | ASSRSQGNQPQH
TRBJ1-2 | TRBV25-1 | ASSDLTGGYGYT
TRBJ2-7 | TRBV7-2 | ASRPGQGSAYEQY
TRBJ2-7 | TRBV12-3/TRBV12-4 | ASSLRNPYEQY
TRBJ1-1 | TRBV4-1 | ASSQDAGSGTEAF
TRBJ1-1 | TRBV2 | ATPIVNTEAF
TRBJ2-3 | TRBV5-1 | ASSPGTDSTDTQY
TRBJ1-4 | TRBV7-9 | ASSLAVFGEKLF
TRBJ1-4 | TRBV2 | ASSESGASEKLF
TRBJ1-2 | TRBV29-1 | SVGLGQGADGYT
TRBJ1-5 | TRBV10-3 | AISESTGASDNQPQH
TRBJ1-1 | TRBV15 | ATSRDNNRVVNTEAF
TRBJ2-7 | TRBV20-1 | SASRTSGGQTVEQY
TRBJ1-1 | TRBV20-1 | SAKAGGHRAF
TRBJ2-5 | TRBV2 | ASRQTETQY
TRBJ1-6 | TRBV11-2 | ASSQYLPGRIGTDSPLH
TRBJ2-7 | TRBV11-2 | ASSLTTDKYEQY
TRBJ1-6 | TRBV19 | ASRRGADNSPLH